A selection of T cell receptor beta chains follows, all from one sample in a study of neurological immune-mediated disorders. MiXCR was run by TCRdb on the 5' RACE reads, yielding one entry per CDR3 protein. Of tens of thousands of distinct CDR3 sequences listed, roughly 4% are singletons. The sequenced sample was PBMCs. Receptors originate from a man aged 50-59 years with multiple sclerosis. Both conserved end residues are part of each CDR3. D genes are given only for firm matches. Rows may omit the clone size; those that give it use once, few, many or a size class.

>many|TRBJ2-4|TRBV4-1|TRBD1
CASSQEDGTGADIQYF
TGCGCCAGCAGCCAAGAGGACGGGACAGGGGCGGACATTCAGTACTTC
>-|TRBJ2-3|TRBV12-3/TRBV12-4|TRBD1
CASTPTGELTDTQYF
TGTGCCAGCACTCCGACAGGGGAACTCACAGATACGCAGTATTTT
>-|TRBJ2-1|TRBV7-9|-
CASSLEGLRKSSYNEQFF
TGTGCCAGCAGCTTAGAAGGTTTGCGGAAGAGCTCCTACAATGAGCAGTTCTTC
>many|TRBJ1-1|TRBV4-1|-
CASRLLSQGSGTEAFF
TGCGCCAGCAGGCTGTTAAGTCAGGGATCGGGCACTGAAGCTTTCTTT
>many|TRBJ2-4|TRBV3-1|-
CASSQTDSVAKNIQYF
TGTGCCAGCAGCCAAACTGACTCGGTCGCCAAAAACATTCAGTACTTC
>many|TRBJ1-2|TRBV20-1|TRBD1
CSANGQGGGYYGYTF
TGCAGTGCTAATGGACAGGGAGGAGGCTACTATGGCTACACCTTC
>many|TRBJ2-2|TRBV5-1|TRBD1
CASSLVPGGTNTGELFF
TGCGCCAGCAGCTTGGTTCCAGGGGGAACGAACACCGGGGAGCTGTTTTTT
>many|TRBJ1-1|TRBV28|-
CATIRGRDTEAFF
TGTGCCACCATCCGGGGGAGGGACACTGAAGCTTTCTTT
>many|TRBJ1-2|TRBV10-1|TRBD1
CASSDAPGTGRYTF
TGCGCCAGCAGTGACGCTCCCGGGACAGGAAGATACACCTTC
>many|TRBJ1-4|TRBV3-1|TRBD1
CASSLRTGTNEKLFF
TGTGCCAGCAGCCTCCGGACAGGGACTAATGAAAAACTGTTTTTT
>many|TRBJ2-3|TRBV13|-
CASLFRGRTDTQYF
TGTGCCAGCCTCTTCCGGGGCAGAACAGATACGCAGTATTTT